These T cell receptor beta chains were read from a single sample in a study of technical replicates of blood from a handful of donors. Here immunoSEQ multiplex PCR was the method, and the copy in TCRdb shows in-frame clones only, minus some. The data show some 89,000 clones, about 95% seen once. Sequenced input: T cells isolated from PBMCs. The receptors here all came from a human donor in good health. Both conserved end residues are part of each CDR3. The D gene is left open where the match is weak. Size values are once, few and many counts, or a class for expanded clones, and some rows have none.

V: TRBV27; D: -; J: TRBJ1-1; size: -; DNA: TGTGCCAGCCGCAAAACAGAGAACACTGAAGCTTTCTTT; CDR3: CASRKTENTEAFF
V: TRBV5-4; D: TRBD1; J: TRBJ2-3; size: -; DNA: TGTGCCAGCAGTTCCCGGTACAGGGGGGATACGCAGTATTTT; CDR3: CASSSRYRGDTQYF
V: TRBV5-1; D: TRBD2; J: TRBJ2-2; size: -; DNA: TGCGCCAGCAGCTTAAGAGCGGGAGGGAACACCGGGGAGCTGTTTTTT; CDR3: CASSLRAGGNTGELFF
V: TRBV27; D: -; J: TRBJ2-1; size: -; DNA: TGTGCCAGCAGTTTATTCTGGGGGGATGAGCAGTTCTTC; CDR3: CASSLFWGDEQFF
V: TRBV6-5; D: TRBD2; J: TRBJ2-3; size: once; DNA: TGTGCCAGCAGTTTGTCAGCGGGAGGGGTAGATACGCAGTATTTT; CDR3: CASSLSAGGVDTQYF
V: TRBV6-7; D: TRBD1; J: TRBJ1-4; size: -; DNA: TGTGCCAGCAGGGACAGGGAAAGCAATGAAAAACTGTTTTTT; CDR3: CASRDRESNEKLFF
V: TRBV28; D: TRBD1; J: TRBJ2-5; size: -; DNA: TGTGCCAGCACCGGGACAGGGGTCGAGACCCAGTACTTC; CDR3: CASTGTGVETQYF
V: TRBV7-9; D: TRBD1; J: TRBJ2-3; size: -; DNA: TGTGCCAGCAGCGCCCGGACAGGGGAAGGTCGGGCAGATACGCAGTATTTT; CDR3: CASSARTGEGRADTQYF
V: TRBV7-3; D: -; J: TRBJ2-3; size: -; DNA: TGTGCCAGCAGCTTAGGCGGGACAGATACGCAGTATTTT; CDR3: CASSLGGTDTQYF
V: TRBV2; D: TRBD2; J: TRBJ2-7; size: -; DNA: TGTGCCAGCAGGGCGACTAGCGGGAGAAACGAGCAGTACTTC; CDR3: CASRATSGRNEQYF
V: TRBV19; D: -; J: TRBJ2-5; size: -; DNA: TGTGCCAGTAGTATAGATTACGCCGGGGGGCGGGAGACCCAGTACTTC; CDR3: CASSIDYAGGRETQYF
V: TRBV5-1; D: -; J: TRBJ2-3; size: -; DNA: TGCGCCAGCAGCTTGGCTCCAGGGGTGGGAAGCACAGATACGCAGTATTTT; CDR3: CASSLAPGVGSTDTQYF
V: TRBV7-9; D: TRBD2; J: TRBJ2-7; size: once; DNA: TGTGCCAGCAGCTTAGAAGTTAGCGGGAGAACGTACTTC; CDR3: CASSLEVSGRTYF
V: TRBV7-8; D: -; J: TRBJ1-1; size: -; DNA: TGTGCCAGCAGCTTACGCAGGGAGGGCACTGAAGCTTTCTTT; CDR3: CASSLRREGTEAFF
V: TRBV19; D: -; J: TRBJ2-1; size: -; DNA: TGTGCCAGTAAAAATAGTAGGGAGAATGAGCAGTTCTTC; CDR3: CASKNSRENEQFF
V: TRBV2; D: TRBD2; J: TRBJ2-7; size: few; DNA: TGTGCCAGCCGGCTAGCGGGACTCACCGAGCAGTACTTC; CDR3: CASRLAGLTEQYF
V: TRBV7-9; D: -; J: TRBJ2-7; size: -; DNA: TGTGCCAGCAGCTTGCTGAGCCCCTACGAGCAGTACTTC; CDR3: CASSLLSPYEQYF
V: TRBV9; D: -; J: TRBJ1-4; size: -; DNA: TGTGCCAGCAGCGTAAGGGGCGATGAAAAACTGTTTTTT; CDR3: CASSVRGDEKLFF